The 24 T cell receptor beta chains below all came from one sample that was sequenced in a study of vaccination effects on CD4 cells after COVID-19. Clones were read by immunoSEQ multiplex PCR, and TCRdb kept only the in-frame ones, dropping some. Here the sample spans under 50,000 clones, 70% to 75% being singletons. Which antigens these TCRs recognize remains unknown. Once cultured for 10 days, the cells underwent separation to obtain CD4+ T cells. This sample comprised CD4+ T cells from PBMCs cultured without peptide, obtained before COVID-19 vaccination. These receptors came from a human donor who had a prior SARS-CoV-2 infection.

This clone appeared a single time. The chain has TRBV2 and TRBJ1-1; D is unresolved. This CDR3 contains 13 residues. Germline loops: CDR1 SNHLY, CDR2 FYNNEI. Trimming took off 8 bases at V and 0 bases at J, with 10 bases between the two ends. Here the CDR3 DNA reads TGTGCCAGCTTAACCAACATGAACACTGAAGCTTTCTTT. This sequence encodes CASLTNMNTEAFF.

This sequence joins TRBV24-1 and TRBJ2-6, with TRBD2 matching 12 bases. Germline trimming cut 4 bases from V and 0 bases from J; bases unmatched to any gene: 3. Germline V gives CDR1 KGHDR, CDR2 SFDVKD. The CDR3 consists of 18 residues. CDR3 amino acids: CATSEGLAGYSGANVLTF. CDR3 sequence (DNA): TGTGCCACCAGTGAGGGACTAGCGGGCTACTCTGGGGCCAACGTCCTGACTTTC.

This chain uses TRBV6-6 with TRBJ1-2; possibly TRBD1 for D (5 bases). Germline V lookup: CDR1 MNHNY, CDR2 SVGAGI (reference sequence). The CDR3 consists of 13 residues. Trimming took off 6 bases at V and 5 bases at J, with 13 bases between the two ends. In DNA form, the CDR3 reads TGTGCCAGCAGCCGGGGACGGCTATATGGCTACACCTTC. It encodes CASSRGRLYGYTF.

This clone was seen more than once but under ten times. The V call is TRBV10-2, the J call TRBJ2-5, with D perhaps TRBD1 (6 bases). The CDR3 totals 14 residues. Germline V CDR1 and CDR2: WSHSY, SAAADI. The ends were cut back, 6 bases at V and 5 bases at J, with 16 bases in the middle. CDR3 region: CASRTNRAGETQYF. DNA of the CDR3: TGCGCCAGCAGGACGAACAGGGCCGGGGAGACCCAGTACTTC.

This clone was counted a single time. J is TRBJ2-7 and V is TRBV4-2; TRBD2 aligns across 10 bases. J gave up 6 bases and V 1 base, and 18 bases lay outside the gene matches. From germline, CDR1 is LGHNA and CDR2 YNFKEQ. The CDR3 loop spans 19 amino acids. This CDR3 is CASSQVSGGAYPYLSEQYF. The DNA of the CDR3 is TGTGCCAGCAGCCAAGTGAGCGGGGGGGCTTACCCTTATCTTTCCGAGCAGTACTTC.

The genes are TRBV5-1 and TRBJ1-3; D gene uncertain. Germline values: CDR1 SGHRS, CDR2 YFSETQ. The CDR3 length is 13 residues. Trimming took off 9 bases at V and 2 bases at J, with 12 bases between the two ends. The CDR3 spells CATKSTTGNTIYF. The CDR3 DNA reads TGCGCCACCAAGTCGACAACTGGAAACACCATATATTTT. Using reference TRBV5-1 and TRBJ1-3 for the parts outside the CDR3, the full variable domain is KAGVTQTPRYLIKTRGQQVTLSCSPISGHRSVSWYQQTPGQGLQFLFEYFSETQRNKGNFPGRFSGRQFSNSRSEMNVSTLELGDSALYLCATKSTTGNTIYFGEGSWLTVV.

The CDR3 loop is CASMIQGARTDTQYF. CDR3 nucleotide sequence: TGTGCCAGCATGATACAGGGGGCTCGCACAGATACGCAGTATTTT. The V gene is TRBV6-5, the J gene TRBJ2-3; 9 nucleotides agree with TRBD1. Germline loops: CDR1 MNHEY, CDR2 SVGAGI. After removal of 7 bases from V and 1 base from J, the junction contained 6 bases not matched to a gene. The CDR3 runs 15 residues.

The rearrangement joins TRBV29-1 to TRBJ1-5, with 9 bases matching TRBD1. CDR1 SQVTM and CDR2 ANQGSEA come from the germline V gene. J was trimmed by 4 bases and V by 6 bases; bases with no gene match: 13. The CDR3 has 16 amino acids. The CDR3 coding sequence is TGCAGCGTCGCGAACCCGGGACAGGGTGGGAATCAGCCCCAGCATTTT. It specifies CSVANPGQGGNQPQHF.

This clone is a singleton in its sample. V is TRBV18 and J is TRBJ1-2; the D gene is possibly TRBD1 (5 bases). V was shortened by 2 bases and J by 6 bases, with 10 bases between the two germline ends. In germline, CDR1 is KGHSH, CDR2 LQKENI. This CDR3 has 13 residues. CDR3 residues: CASSPSRGDGYTF. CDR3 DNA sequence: TGTGCCAGCTCACCAAGCCGGGGGGATGGCTACACCTTC. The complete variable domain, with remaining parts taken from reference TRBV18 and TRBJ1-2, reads NAGVMQNPRHLVRRRGQEARLRCSPMKGHSHVYWYRQLPEEGLKFMVYLQKENIIDESGMPKERFSAEFPKEGPSILRIQQVVRGDSAAYFCASSPSRGDGYTFGSGTRLTVV.

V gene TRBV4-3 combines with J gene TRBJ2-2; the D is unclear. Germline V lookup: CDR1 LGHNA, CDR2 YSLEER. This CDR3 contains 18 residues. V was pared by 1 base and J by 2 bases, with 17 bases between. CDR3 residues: CASSQVYAAGLNTGELFF. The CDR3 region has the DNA TGCGCCAGCAGCCAAGTCTACGCCGCAGGCCTAAACACCGGGGAGCTGTTTTTT.

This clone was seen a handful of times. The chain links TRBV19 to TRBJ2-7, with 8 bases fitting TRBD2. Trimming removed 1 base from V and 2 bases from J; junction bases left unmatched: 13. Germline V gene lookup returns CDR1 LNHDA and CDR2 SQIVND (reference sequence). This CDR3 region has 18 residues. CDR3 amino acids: CASSIGGFERETTYEQYF. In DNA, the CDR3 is TGTGCCAGTAGTATAGGAGGTTTTGAGCGGGAGACCACCTACGAGCAGTACTTC.

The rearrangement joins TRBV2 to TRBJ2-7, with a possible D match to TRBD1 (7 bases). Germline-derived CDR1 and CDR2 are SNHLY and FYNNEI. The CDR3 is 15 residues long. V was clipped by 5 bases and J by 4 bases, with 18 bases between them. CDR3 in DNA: TGTGCCAGCAGTATGAAGGGCCAGGGGGGATACGAGCAGTACTTC. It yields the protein CASSMKGQGGYEQYF.

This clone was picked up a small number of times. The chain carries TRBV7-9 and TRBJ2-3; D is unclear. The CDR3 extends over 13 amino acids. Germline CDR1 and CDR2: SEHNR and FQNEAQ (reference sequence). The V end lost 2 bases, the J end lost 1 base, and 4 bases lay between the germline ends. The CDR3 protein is CASSLSGTDTQYF. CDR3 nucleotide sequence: TGTGCCAGCAGCTTATCGGGCACAGATACGCAGTATTTT.

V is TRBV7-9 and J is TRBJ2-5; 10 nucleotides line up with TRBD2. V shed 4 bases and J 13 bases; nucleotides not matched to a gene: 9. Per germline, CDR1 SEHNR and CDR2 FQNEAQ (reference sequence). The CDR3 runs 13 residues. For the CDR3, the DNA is TGTGCCAGCAGCTCCCAACTAGCGGGGCGCAGGTACTTC. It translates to CASSSQLAGRRYF.

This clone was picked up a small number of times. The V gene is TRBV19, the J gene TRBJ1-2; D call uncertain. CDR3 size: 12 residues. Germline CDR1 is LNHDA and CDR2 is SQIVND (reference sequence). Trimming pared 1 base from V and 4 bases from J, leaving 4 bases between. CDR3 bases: TGTGCCAGTAGTATAGGTCCCTATGGCTACACCTTC. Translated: CASSIGPYGYTF.

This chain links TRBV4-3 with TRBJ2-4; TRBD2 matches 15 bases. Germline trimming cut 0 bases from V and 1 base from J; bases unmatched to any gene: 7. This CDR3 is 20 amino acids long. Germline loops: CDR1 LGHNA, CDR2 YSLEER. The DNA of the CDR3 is TGCGCCAGCAGCCAAGAGTACGGACTAGCGGGGGGGTACGCCAAAAACATTCAGTACTTC. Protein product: CASSQEYGLAGGYAKNIQYF.

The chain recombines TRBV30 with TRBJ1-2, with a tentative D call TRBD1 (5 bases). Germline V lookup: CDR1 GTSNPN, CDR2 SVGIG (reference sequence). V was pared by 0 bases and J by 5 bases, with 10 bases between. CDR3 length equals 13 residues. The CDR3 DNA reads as TGTGCCTGGAGTGTTGGGGGAGTATATGGCTACACCTTC. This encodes CAWSVGGVYGYTF.

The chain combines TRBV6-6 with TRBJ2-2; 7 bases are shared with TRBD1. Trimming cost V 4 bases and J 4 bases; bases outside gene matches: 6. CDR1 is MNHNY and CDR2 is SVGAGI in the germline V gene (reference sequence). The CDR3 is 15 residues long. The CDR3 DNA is TGTGCCAGCAGTTCACAGGGGCGCGGCACCGGGGAGCTGTTTTTT. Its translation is CASSSQGRGTGELFF.

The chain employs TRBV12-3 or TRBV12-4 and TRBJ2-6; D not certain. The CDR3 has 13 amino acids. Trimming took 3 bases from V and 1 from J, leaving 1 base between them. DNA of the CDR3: TGTGCCAGCAGTTTTTCTGGGGCCAACGTCCTGACTTTC. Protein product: CASSFSGANVLTF.

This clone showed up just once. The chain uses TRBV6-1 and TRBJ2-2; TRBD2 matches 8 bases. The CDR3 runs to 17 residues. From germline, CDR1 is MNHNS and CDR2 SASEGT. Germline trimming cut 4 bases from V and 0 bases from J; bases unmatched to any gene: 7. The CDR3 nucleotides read TGTGCCAGCAGTGGCCTCCTGGGACTAGCGAACACCGGGGAGCTGTTTTTT. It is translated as CASSGLLGLANTGELFF.

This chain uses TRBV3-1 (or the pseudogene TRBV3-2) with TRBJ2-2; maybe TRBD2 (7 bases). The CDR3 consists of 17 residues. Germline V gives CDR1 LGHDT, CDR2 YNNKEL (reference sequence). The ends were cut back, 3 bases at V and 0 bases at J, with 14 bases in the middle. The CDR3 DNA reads TGTGCCAGCAGCCACCCGGGGGGCGCCACGAACACCGGGGAGCTGTTTTTT. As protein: CASSHPGGATNTGELFF.

In DNA form, the CDR3 reads TGTGCCAGCAGCTCCGGGACATCTGGAAACACCATATATTTT. Translating gives CASSSGTSGNTIYF. The chain recombines TRBV9 with TRBJ1-3, with D perhaps matching TRBD1 (6 bases). Trimming shortened V by 4 bases and J by 1 base, and 9 bases separated the two germline ends. The CDR3 consists of 14 residues. CDR1 is SGDLS and CDR2 is YYNGEE in the germline V gene.

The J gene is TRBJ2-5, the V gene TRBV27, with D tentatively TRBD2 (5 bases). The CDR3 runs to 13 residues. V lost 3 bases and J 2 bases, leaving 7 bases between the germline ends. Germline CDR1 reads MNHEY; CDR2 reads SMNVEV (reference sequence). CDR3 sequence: CASSFRRQETQYF. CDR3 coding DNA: TGTGCCAGCAGTTTTCGGAGGCAAGAGACCCAGTACTTC.

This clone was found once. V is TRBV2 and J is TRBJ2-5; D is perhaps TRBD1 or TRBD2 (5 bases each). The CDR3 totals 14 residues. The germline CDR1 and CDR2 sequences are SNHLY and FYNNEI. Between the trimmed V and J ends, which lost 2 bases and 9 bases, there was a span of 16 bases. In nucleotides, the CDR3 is TGTGCCAGCAGTGAATTGCAGGGTGGGGGTGCCCAGTACTTC. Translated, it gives CASSELQGGGAQYF.